The clone carrying this T cell receptor beta chain was observed a few times. Antigen unknown. The data are from a study of identical twins. TCRdb itself ran the 5' RACE reads through MiXCR, one entry per CDR3 protein. The sample has around 550,000 distinct CDR3 sequences, nearly 15% seen once. Trimming left V 0 bases short and J 8 bases short, with 14 bases between. The CDR3 is made up of 15 amino acids. Germline CDR1 and CDR2: LNHNV and YYDKDF (reference sequence). Findings and caveats of the study: Instead of following the same donors, the conclusions were based on cross-sectional statistical analysis.

These data were also filed under a second study, of yellow fever vaccine responses in identical twins.

The sequenced sample consisted of CD4+ T cells sorted from blood. The V and J genes are TRBV15 and TRBJ2-1, with TRBD2 as a possible D gene (5 bases). The TCR sequence derives from a woman under 30 in good health. The CDR3 loop is CATSRDARGLHEQFF. DNA for the CDR3: TGTGCCACCAGCAGAGATGCCCGAGGACTCCATGAGCAGTTCTTC.